These 24 T cell receptor beta chains originate from one sample sequenced in a study of T-cell reconstitution after alpha-beta-depleted transplantation in children. Unique molecular identifiers were incorporated into the prepared TCRbeta library. TCRdb ran MiXCR on the PCR reads and lists one entry per CDR3 protein. Here the sample spans around 250,000 distinct CDR3 sequences, about 26% being singletons. Sequencing was performed on PBMCs, taken before TCRalphabeta/CD19-depleted stem cell transplant. The receptor set was obtained from a girl aged 2 to 9 with Fanconi anemia, due to receive a stem cell transplant.

This clonotype was detected many times. The V gene is TRBV7-2, the J gene TRBJ2-1, with 13 bases that match TRBD2. Germline-derived CDR1 and CDR2 are SGHTA and FQGNSA. There are 15 residues in the CDR3. The trim removed 2 bases at V and 6 bases at J, leaving 1 base unmatched. This CDR3 reads CASSLRLAGGNEQFF. Written as DNA, the CDR3 is TGTGCCAGCAGCTTAAGACTAGCGGGGGGCAATGAGCAGTTCTTC.

The CDR3 sequence: CASSRGTGGDPNTEAFF. CDR3 DNA sequence: TGTGCCAGCTCACGCGGGACAGGGGGTGATCCAAACACTGAAGCTTTCTTT. The rearrangement joins TRBV18 to TRBJ1-1; TRBD1 matches 11 bases. The trim removed 4 bases at V and 2 bases at J, leaving 9 bases unmatched. This CDR3 is 17 amino acids long. Germline V CDR1 and CDR2: KGHSH, LQKENI.

In the case of this clonotype: Mismatch with germline at one junction end may stem from a read error. In nucleotides, the CDR3 is TGCATCGTTGAAGGTAGACAGGGAAGGAAGACCATATATTTT. Residues: CIVEGRQGRKTIYF. This chain links TRBV29-1 with TRBJ1-3, with 7 bases aligning to TRBD1. The germline V gene has CDR1 SQVTM and CDR2 ANQGSEA. There are 14 residues in the CDR3.

This clonotype was observed a handful of times. J is TRBJ2-7 and V is TRBV28; D may be TRBD1 (6 bases). The germline V gene has CDR1 MDHEN and CDR2 SYDVKM. The CDR3 runs 11 residues. V lost 6 bases and J lost 8, with 11 bases in between. For the CDR3, the DNA is TGTGCCAGCAGGCGAGGGACACAGCAGTACTTC. It is translated as CASRRGTQQYF.

This clonotype was counted at least ten times. This sequence joins TRBV4-2 and TRBJ2-1; 10 bases match TRBD2. This CDR3 has 15 residues. In germline, CDR1 is LGHNA, CDR2 YNFKEQ. The junction had 1 base not matched to a gene; V was cut back by 1 base and J by 4 bases. The CDR3 nucleotides read TGTGCCAGCAGCCAAGCACTAGCGGGGTACAATGAGCAGTTCTTC. It codes for CASSQALAGYNEQFF.

This clonotype was recorded at least ten times. The rearrangement joins TRBV3-1 to TRBJ2-7; TRBD1 agrees at 7 bases. This CDR3 is 15 amino acids long. Germline-derived CDR1 and CDR2 are LGHDT and YNNKEL (reference sequence). V lost 4 bases to trimming and J lost 2 bases; unmatched junction nucleotides: 8. CDR3 in amino acids: CASSRDRLPTYEQYF. CDR3 nucleotides: TGTGCCAGCAGCCGGGACAGACTACCCACCTACGAGCAGTACTTC.

CDR3 in amino acids: CATSDIYGTGGQGYNEQFF. DNA for the CDR3: TGTGCCACCAGTGACATCTACGGGACAGGGGGCCAGGGGTACAATGAGCAGTTCTTC. This chain connects TRBV24-1 to TRBJ2-1; 12 bases align to TRBD1. The CDR3 spans 19 residues. V lost 4 bases and J lost 4; bases outside the gene matches: 13. Germline CDR1 reads KGHDR; CDR2 reads SFDVKD.

This chain connects TRBV7-2 to TRBJ2-5, with D tentatively TRBD2 (7 bases). The CDR3 is 13 residues long. V gave up 6 bases and J gave up 5 bases, with 13 bases separating them. Per germline, CDR1 SGHTA and CDR2 FQGNSA. As DNA, the CDR3 is TGTGCCAGCAGACCTAGGGGGGGGGAGACCCAGTACTTC. Protein: CASRPRGGETQYF.

This clonotype occurred many times. The gene calls are TRBV6-1 and TRBJ1-5; weak D call: TRBD1 (6 bases). The V gene lost 2 bases and the J gene lost 6 bases, with 20 bases spanning the gap. This CDR3 comprises 17 residues. Germline V CDR1 and CDR2: MNHNS, SASEGT. The CDR3 here is CASSEKGHRVLGQPQHF. CDR3 DNA: TGTGCCAGCAGTGAAAAGGGCCACAGGGTTCTGGGTCAGCCCCAGCATTTT.

The sample holds many counts of this clonotype. The J gene is TRBJ2-1, the V gene TRBV9; D assignment may be TRBD1 or TRBD2 (6 bases each). V was cut by 0 bases and J by 4 bases, with 14 bases left in between. CDR1 and CDR2 (germline): SGDLS, YYNGEE. The CDR3 loop spans 16 amino acids. CDR3 nucleotides: TGTGCCAGCAGCGTAGGGGGGGCTCCTACTTACAATGAGCAGTTCTTC. Its translation is CASSVGGAPTYNEQFF.

This clonotype was recorded a few times. The chain carries TRBV12-5 and TRBJ1-1; D is undetermined. This CDR3 region has 11 residues. The V gene's germline CDR1 is LGHNT and CDR2 FRNRAP. Trimming removed 3 bases at V and 6 bases at J, with 5 bases between. CDR3 residues: CASGFGAEAFF. CDR3 in DNA: TGTGCTAGTGGTTTTGGGGCTGAAGCTTTCTTT.

The chain combines TRBV6-6 with TRBJ2-3; possible D gene TRBD1, 5 bases. Germline V gives CDR1 MNHNY, CDR2 SVGAGI (reference sequence). The CDR3 sequence is 12 residues long. Between the trimmed V and J ends, which lost 8 bases and 4 bases, there was a span of 10 bases. DNA of the CDR3: TGTGCCAGCCAGCAGGGCCCAGATACGCAGTATTTT. It codes for CASQQGPDTQYF.

The chain recombines TRBV5-1 with TRBJ2-7; D gene uncertain. Trimming pared 6 bases from V and 5 bases from J, leaving 12 bases between. Germline-derived CDR1 and CDR2 are SGHRS and YFSETQ. The CDR3 length is 12 residues. The CDR3 region has the DNA TGCGCCAGCAATCACGGGCTACACGAGCAGTACTTC. Protein: CASNHGLHEQYF. The variable domain in full, with the rest retrieved from reference TRBV5-1 and TRBJ2-7, is KAGVTQTPRYLIKTRGQQVTLSCSPISGHRSVSWYQQTPGQGLQFLFEYFSETQRNKGNFPGRFSGRQFSNSRSEMNVSTLELGDSALYLCASNHGLHEQYFGPGTRLTVT.

This rearrangement joins TRBV20-1 to TRBJ2-7; D is unclear. CDR3 length equals 11 residues. Trimming took off 4 bases at V and 5 bases at J, with 9 bases between the two ends. Germline V gene lookup returns CDR1 DFQATT and CDR2 SNEGSKA (reference sequence). This chain's CDR3 is CSATPRDEQYF. In DNA, the CDR3 is TGCAGTGCTACACCACGCGACGAGCAGTACTTC.

V usage is TRBV29-1 and J usage is TRBJ2-1; the match to TRBD1 covers 7 bases. CDR1 is SQVTM, CDR2 ANQGSEA, per germline. Unmatched junction bases numbered 19, after V lost 8 bases and J lost 0 bases. This CDR3 has 18 amino acids. This CDR3 reads CSLSLDLGQDSSYNEQFF. The CDR3 DNA follows: TGCAGCCTCTCGTTGGACCTTGGACAGGACAGCTCCTACAATGAGCAGTTCTTC.

The V and J genes are TRBV20-1 and TRBJ2-1; the D gene is possibly TRBD1 (5 bases). CDR3 length: 13 amino acids. The germline V gene has CDR1 DFQATT and CDR2 SNEGSKA (reference sequence). Trimming took off 4 bases at V and 5 bases at J, with 12 bases between the two ends. The CDR3 loop reads CSAISGADNEQFF. The DNA of the CDR3 is TGCAGTGCTATCTCTGGGGCGGACAATGAGCAGTTCTTC.

This clonotype was found a few times. The V call is TRBV4-2, the J call TRBJ2-7; the D is unclear. V lost 3 bases and J lost 1, with 10 bases in between. This CDR3 spans 14 amino acids. Germline values: CDR1 LGHNA, CDR2 YNFKEQ. The CDR3 nucleotides read TGTGCCAGCAGCCATATCGACGGTTCCTACGAGCAGTACTTC. Translation: CASSHIDGSYEQYF.

This clonotype was seen at least ten times. The DNA of the CDR3 is TGCAGCGTTCAGGGGGCATACGAGCAGTACTTC. Translating it yields CSVQGAYEQYF. V and J are TRBV29-1 and TRBJ2-7; 8 nucleotides line up with TRBD1. Germline CDR1 reads SQVTM; CDR2 reads ANQGSEA. The CDR3 loop spans 11 amino acids. The trim removed 5 bases at V and 4 bases at J, leaving 1 base unmatched.

This rearrangement joins TRBV20-1 to TRBJ1-1; no reliable D call. Per the germline V gene, CDR1 is DFQATT and CDR2 is SNEGSKA (reference sequence). Trimming stripped 4 bases from V and 2 bases from J, with 8 bases between. This CDR3 is built from 12 residues. This CDR3 reads CSAKIINTEAFF. CDR3 DNA: TGCAGTGCTAAGATCATTAACACTGAAGCTTTCTTT.

The table lists this clonotype with a few counts. This chain uses TRBV12-5 with TRBJ2-3; no clear D gene. V lost 1 base and J lost 2, with 7 bases in between. The length of the CDR3 is 14 residues. Germline loops: CDR1 LGHNT, CDR2 FRNRAP. The CDR3 sequence is CASGLGTNTDTQYF. The CDR3 DNA follows: TGTGCTAGTGGTTTGGGGACCAACACAGATACGCAGTATTTT.

The genes are TRBV10-3 and TRBJ1-5, with a weak D call TRBD1 (5 bases). This CDR3 spans 13 amino acids. V was cut by 7 bases and J by 3 bases, with 10 bases left in between. Germline CDR1 ENHRY, CDR2 SYGVKD. CDR3 sequence: CAINTGPNQPQHF. CDR3 DNA sequence: TGTGCCATCAATACAGGACCCAATCAGCCCCAGCATTTT.

This chain connects TRBV5-1 to TRBJ2-5; D not resolved. The CDR3 consists of 12 residues. Germline assignment: CDR1 SGHRS and CDR2 YFSETQ. With 3 bases removed from V and 1 base from J, the gap between germline ends came to 4 bases. The CDR3 protein is CASSSSQETQYF. CDR3 in DNA: TGCGCCAGCAGCTCTAGCCAAGAGACCCAGTACTTC.

The rearrangement links TRBV20-1 to TRBJ2-3; maybe TRBD2 (6 bases). CDR3 length: 13 residues. CDR1 and CDR2 (germline): DFQATT, SNEGSKA (reference sequence). The V gene lost 5 bases and the J gene lost 4 bases, with 13 bases spanning the gap. The CDR3 loop reads CSAPPSGADTQYF. For the CDR3, the DNA is TGCAGTGCTCCTCCGTCGGGGGCAGATACGCAGTATTTT.

The V and J genes are TRBV11-2 and TRBJ2-5, with 9 bases lining up with TRBD1. The CDR3 runs 15 residues. Germline CDR1 is SGHAT and CDR2 is FQNNGV. After removal of 5 bases from V and 3 bases from J, the junction contained 7 bases not matched to a gene. The CDR3 spells CASSHPDRGEETQYF. The CDR3 DNA reads TGTGCCAGCAGCCACCCAGACAGGGGGGAAGAGACCCAGTACTTC.